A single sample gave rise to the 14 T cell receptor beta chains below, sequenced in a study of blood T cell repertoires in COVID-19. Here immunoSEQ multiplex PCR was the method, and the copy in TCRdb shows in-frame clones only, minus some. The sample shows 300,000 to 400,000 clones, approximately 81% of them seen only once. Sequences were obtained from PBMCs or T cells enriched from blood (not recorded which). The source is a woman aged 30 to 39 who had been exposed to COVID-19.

CDR3 nucleotide sequence: TGTGCCAGCAGCTACACGACAGGGGTAAGGGCCAACGTCCTGACTTTC. This gives the protein CASSYTTGVRANVLTF. The rearrangement joins TRBV11-1 to TRBJ2-6; 8 positions agree with TRBD1. The CDR3 extends over 16 amino acids. V was pared by 4 bases and J by 5 bases, with 7 bases of the junction left unmatched. Germline values: CDR1 SGHAT, CDR2 FQDESV (reference sequence). Filled out from reference TRBV11-1 and TRBJ2-6, the complete variable domain reads EAEVAQSPRYKITEKSQAVAFWCDPISGHATLYWYRQILGQGPELLVQFQDESVVDDSQLPKDRFSAERLKGVDSTLKIQPAELGDSAMYLCASSYTTGVRANVLTFGAGSRLTVL.

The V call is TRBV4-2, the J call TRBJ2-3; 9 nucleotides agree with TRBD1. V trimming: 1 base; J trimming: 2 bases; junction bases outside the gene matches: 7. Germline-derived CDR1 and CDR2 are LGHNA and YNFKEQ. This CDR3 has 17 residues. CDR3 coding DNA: TGTGCCAGCAGCCAAGTCGCGCGGACAGGGGCCACAGATACGCAGTATTTT. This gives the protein CASSQVARTGATDTQYF.

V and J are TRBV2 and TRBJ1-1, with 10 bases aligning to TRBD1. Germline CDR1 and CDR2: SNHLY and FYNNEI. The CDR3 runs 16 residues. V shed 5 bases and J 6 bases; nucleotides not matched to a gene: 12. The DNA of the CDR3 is TGTGCCAGCAGTCAGGGGACAGGGGTTTGGCTCGCTGAAGCTTTCTTT. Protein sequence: CASSQGTGVWLAEAFF.

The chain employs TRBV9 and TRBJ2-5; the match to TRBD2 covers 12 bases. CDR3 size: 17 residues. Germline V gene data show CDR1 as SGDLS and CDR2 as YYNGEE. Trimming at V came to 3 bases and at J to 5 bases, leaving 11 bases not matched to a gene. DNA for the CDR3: TGTGCCAGCAGCGGAAGGACTAGCGGGGAGCCCCAGGAGACCCAGTACTTC. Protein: CASSGRTSGEPQETQYF.

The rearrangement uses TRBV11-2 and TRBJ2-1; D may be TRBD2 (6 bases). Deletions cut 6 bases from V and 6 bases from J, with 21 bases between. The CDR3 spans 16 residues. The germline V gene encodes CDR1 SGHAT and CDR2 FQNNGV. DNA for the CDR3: TGTGCCAGCAGTTACCTTCCAGGGCGGGGCCCCAATGAGCAGTTCTTC. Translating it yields CASSYLPGRGPNEQFF.

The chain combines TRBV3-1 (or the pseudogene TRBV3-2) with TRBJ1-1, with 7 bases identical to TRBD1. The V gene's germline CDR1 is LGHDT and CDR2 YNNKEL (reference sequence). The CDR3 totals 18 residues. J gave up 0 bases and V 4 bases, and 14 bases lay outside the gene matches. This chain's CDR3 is CASSPPGGRGIMNTEAFF. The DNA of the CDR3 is TGTGCCAGCAGCCCTCCAGGGGGACGGGGGATTATGAACACTGAAGCTTTCTTT.

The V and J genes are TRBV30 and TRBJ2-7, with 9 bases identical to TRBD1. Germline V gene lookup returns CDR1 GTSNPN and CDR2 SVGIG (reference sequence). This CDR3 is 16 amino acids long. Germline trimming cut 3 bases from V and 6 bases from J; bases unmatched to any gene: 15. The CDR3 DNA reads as TGTGCCTGGAGGGCTGCCGGGACAGGGTTTTATGGCGAGCAGTACTTC. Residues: CAWRAAGTGFYGEQYF. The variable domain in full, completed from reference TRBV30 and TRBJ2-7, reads SQTIHQWPATLVQPVGSPLSLECTVEGTSNPNLYWYRQAAGRGLQLLFYSVGIGQISSEVPQNLSASRPQDRQFILSSKKLLLSDSGFYLCAWRAAGTGFYGEQYFGPGTRLTVT.

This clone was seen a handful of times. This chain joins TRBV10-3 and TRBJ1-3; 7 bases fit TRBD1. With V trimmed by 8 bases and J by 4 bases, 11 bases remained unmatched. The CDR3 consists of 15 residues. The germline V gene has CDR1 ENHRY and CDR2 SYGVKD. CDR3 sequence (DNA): TGTGCCATCTCTACCAGGGGGGACAACGGAAACACCATATATTTT. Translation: CAISTRGDNGNTIYF.

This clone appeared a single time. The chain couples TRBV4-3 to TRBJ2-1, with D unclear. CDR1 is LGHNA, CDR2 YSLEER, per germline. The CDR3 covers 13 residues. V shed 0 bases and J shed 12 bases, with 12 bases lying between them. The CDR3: CASSQEIRAPQFF. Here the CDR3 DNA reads TGCGCCAGCAGCCAAGAGATCCGAGCGCCGCAGTTCTTC.

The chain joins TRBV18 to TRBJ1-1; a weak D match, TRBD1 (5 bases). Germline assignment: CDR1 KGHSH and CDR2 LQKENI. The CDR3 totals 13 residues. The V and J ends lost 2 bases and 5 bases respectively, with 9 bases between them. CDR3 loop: CASSPVQGTEAFF. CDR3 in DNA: TGTGCCAGCTCACCAGTGCAGGGTACTGAAGCTTTCTTT.

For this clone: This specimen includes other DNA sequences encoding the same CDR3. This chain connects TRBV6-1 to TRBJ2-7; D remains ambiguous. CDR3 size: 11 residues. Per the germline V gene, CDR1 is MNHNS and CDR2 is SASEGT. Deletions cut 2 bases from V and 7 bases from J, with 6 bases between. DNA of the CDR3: TGTGCCAGCAGTGAAACGAGGGAGCAGTACTTC. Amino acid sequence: CASSETREQYF.

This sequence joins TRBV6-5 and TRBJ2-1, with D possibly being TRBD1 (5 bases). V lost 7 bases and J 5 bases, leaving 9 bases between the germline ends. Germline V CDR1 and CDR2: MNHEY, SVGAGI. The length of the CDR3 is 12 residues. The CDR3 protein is CASNPGNNEQFF. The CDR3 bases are TGTGCCAGCAACCCAGGGAACAATGAGCAGTTCTTC.

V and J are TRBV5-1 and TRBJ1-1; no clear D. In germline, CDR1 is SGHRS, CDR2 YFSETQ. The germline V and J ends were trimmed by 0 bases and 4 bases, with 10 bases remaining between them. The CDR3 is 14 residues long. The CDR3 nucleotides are TGCGCCAGCAGCTTGGTTACCGGTGGCACTGAAGCTTTCTTT. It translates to CASSLVTGGTEAFF.

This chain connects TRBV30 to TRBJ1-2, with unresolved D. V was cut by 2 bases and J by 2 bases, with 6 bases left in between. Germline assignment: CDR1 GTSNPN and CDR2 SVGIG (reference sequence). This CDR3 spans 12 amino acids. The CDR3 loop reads CAWSRGNYGYTF. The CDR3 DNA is TGTGCCTGGAGTCGAGGGAACTATGGCTACACCTTC.